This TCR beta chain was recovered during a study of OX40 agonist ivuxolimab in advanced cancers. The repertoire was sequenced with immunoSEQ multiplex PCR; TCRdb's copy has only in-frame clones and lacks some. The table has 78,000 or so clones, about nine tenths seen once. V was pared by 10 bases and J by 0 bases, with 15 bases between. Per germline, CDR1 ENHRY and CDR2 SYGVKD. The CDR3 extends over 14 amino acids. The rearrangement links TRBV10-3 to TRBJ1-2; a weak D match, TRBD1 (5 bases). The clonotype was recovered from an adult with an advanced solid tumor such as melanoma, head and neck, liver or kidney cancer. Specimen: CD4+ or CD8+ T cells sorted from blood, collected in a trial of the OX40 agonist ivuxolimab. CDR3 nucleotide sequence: TGTGCCACCTCGACAGTACCAGCTAACTATGGCTACACCTTC. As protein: CATSTVPANYGYTF.